This passage covers 29 T cell receptor beta chains from one sample sequenced in a study of T cell responses to AZD1222 COVID-19 vaccine (dated by TCRdb to 2020 to 2022). Libraries came from the immunoSEQ multiplex PCR assay. Held by TCRdb, this immuneACCESS table contains in-frame sequences only and omits some clones. Under half of the omission traces to an unresolved V gene where checked; the cause of the rest is unknown. The sample includes approximately 210,000 clones, with roughly 92% observed a single time. The top ten hold around 3% of the sample. Read against the paper, the sample's time point label means: about 28 days (+/-7) after the second vaccine dose. The material was peripheral blood, obtained 28 days after the second AZD1222 dose. The receptors originated from an adult who received the AZD1222 COVID-19 vaccine.

The chain uses TRBV30 and TRBJ1-6; D uncertain. The germline V gene has CDR1 GTSNPN and CDR2 SVGIG (reference sequence). This CDR3 spans 12 amino acids. V was cut by 8 bases and J by 5 bases, with 10 bases left in between. The CDR3 nucleotides read TGTGCCGCGGGAGTGGATAATTCACCCCTCCACTTT. Protein product: CAAGVDNSPLHF.

The chain combines TRBV28 with TRBJ2-7; 8 nucleotides line up with TRBD1. The CDR3 spans 15 residues. V trimming: 3 bases; J trimming: 4 bases; junction bases outside the gene matches: 8. Germline loops: CDR1 MDHEN, CDR2 SYDVKM. CDR3 in DNA: TGTGCCAGCAGTTTGGGGCCAGGGGGCATTTACGAGCAGTACTTC. Its protein is CASSLGPGGIYEQYF.

V usage is TRBV5-4 and J usage is TRBJ2-2; maybe TRBD1 (8 bases). Germline V CDR1 and CDR2: SGHNT, YYREEE (reference sequence). Trimming cost V 4 bases and J 6 bases, with 28 bases left between them. The CDR3 sequence is 19 residues long. CDR3 protein: CASSPGGPGHRGEAGELFF. DNA of the CDR3: TGTGCCAGCAGCCCAGGGGGCCCGGGACATCGGGGGGAGGCCGGGGAGCTGTTTTTT. Together with reference TRBV5-4 and TRBJ2-2, the CDR3 gives the full variable domain: ETGVTQSPTHLIKTRGQQVTLRCSSQSGHNTVSWYQQALGQGPQFIFQYYREEENGRGNFPPRFSGLQFPNYSSELNVNALELDDSALYLCASSPGGPGHRGEAGELFFGEGSRLTVL.

The V and J genes are TRBV5-6 and TRBJ1-5; D not resolved. Germline CDR1 SGHDT, CDR2 YYEEEE. The CDR3 sequence is 14 residues long. Trimming stripped 0 bases from V and 3 bases from J, with 7 bases between. CDR3 in DNA: TGTGCCAGCAGCTTGGGGACGTTCAATCAGCCCCAGCATTTT. Translating gives CASSLGTFNQPQHF.

The chain's CDR3 is CASSFSAGAGTEAFF. Written as DNA, the CDR3 is TGCGCCAGCAGCTTTAGCGCAGGGGCCGGGACTGAAGCTTTCTTT. This rearrangement joins TRBV5-1 to TRBJ1-1, with D maybe TRBD1 (6 bases). The CDR3 has 15 residues. Germline CDR1 SGHRS, CDR2 YFSETQ. With 2 bases removed from V and 5 bases from J, the gap between germline ends came to 16 bases. The complete variable domain, with remaining parts taken from reference TRBV5-1 and TRBJ1-1, reads KAGVTQTPRYLIKTRGQQVTLSCSPISGHRSVSWYQQTPGQGLQFLFEYFSETQRNKGNFPGRFSGRQFSNSRSEMNVSTLELGDSALYLCASSFSAGAGTEAFFGQGTRLTVV.

In this sample, this clone turned up once. This chain connects TRBV3-1 (or the pseudogene TRBV3-2) to TRBJ2-7; 8 bases are shared with TRBD2. CDR1 and CDR2 (germline): LGHDT, YNNKEL (reference sequence). The V and J ends lost 4 bases and 7 bases, in that order; junction bases with no gene match: 6. CDR3 length equals 13 residues. In DNA form, the CDR3 reads TGTGCCAGCAGCCGGCGGGAGGATGGGGAGCAGTACTTC. It encodes CASSRREDGEQYF.

This CDR3 reads CASSPGTGTGNTIYF. The CDR3 nucleotides are TGTGCCAGCAGCCCGGGGACAGGGACTGGAAACACCATATATTTT. V usage is TRBV5-4 and J usage is TRBJ1-3; 9 bases are shared with TRBD1. Trimming removed 4 bases from V and 2 bases from J; junction bases left unmatched: 4. The CDR3 runs 15 residues. CDR1 and CDR2 (germline): SGHNT, YYREEE (reference sequence).

The chain joins TRBV28 to TRBJ2-5, with TRBD1 matching 8 bases. The germline gives CDR1 MDHEN, CDR2 SYDVKM. The CDR3 is 17 residues long. The ends lost 4 bases at V and 0 bases at J; junction bases unmatched: 10. CDR3 sequence: CASSSPSRTGYQETQYF. The CDR3 nucleotides read TGTGCCAGCAGTTCGCCCTCTCGGACAGGGTACCAAGAGACCCAGTACTTC.

CDR3 residues: CASSLLPGDSDTQYF. CDR3 sequence (DNA): TGTGCCAGCAGCCTCCTGCCGGGAGACTCAGATACGCAGTATTTT. The V call is TRBV7-3, the J call TRBJ2-3; maybe TRBD2 (6 bases). This CDR3 spans 15 amino acids. Trimming pared 5 bases from V and 4 bases from J, leaving 16 bases between. CDR1 SGHTA and CDR2 FQGTGA come from the germline V gene.

The V gene is TRBV7-2, the J gene TRBJ2-5; 16 positions match TRBD2. The germline gives CDR1 SGHTA, CDR2 FQGNSA. The V gene end was trimmed by 5 bases and the J gene end by 5 bases; junction bases not matched to a gene: 8. This CDR3 comprises 17 residues. The CDR3 DNA sequence: TGTGCCAGCAGCACAGGGACTAGCGGGAGGGCCGGGGAGACCCAGTACTTC. Its protein is CASSTGTSGRAGETQYF.

The rearrangement links TRBV7-2 to TRBJ2-1, with D perhaps TRBD1 (6 bases). Trimming shortened V by 0 bases and J by 8 bases, and 14 bases separated the two germline ends. Germline assignment: CDR1 SGHTA and CDR2 FQGNSA. The CDR3 runs 15 residues. The CDR3 protein is CASSLAGAGVDEQFF. CDR3 in DNA: TGTGCCAGCAGCTTAGCGGGGGCAGGGGTGGATGAGCAGTTCTTC. Looking up the rest from reference TRBV7-2 and TRBJ2-1 gives the full variable domain: GAGVSQSPSNKVTEKGKDVELRCDPISGHTALYWYRQSLGQGLEFLIYFQGNSAPDKSGLPSDRFSAERTGGSVSTLTIQRTQQEDSAVYLCASSLAGAGVDEQFFGPGTRLTVL.

This chain connects TRBV4-3 to TRBJ2-1, with D possibly called TRBD1 or TRBD2 (5 bases each). V gave up 0 bases and J gave up 4 bases, with 10 bases separating them. This CDR3 spans 15 amino acids. Germline CDR1 and CDR2: LGHNA and YSLEER. The CDR3 DNA reads TGCGCCAGCAGCCAAGATCTAGCAGGGTACAATGAGCAGTTCTTC. Protein: CASSQDLAGYNEQFF.

This chain uses TRBV3-1 (or the pseudogene TRBV3-2) with TRBJ2-1, with a tentative D call TRBD2 (6 bases). Trimming took off 2 bases at V and 4 bases at J, with 18 bases between the two ends. CDR3 length: 17 amino acids. Germline lookup yields CDR1 LGHDT and CDR2 YNNKEL (reference sequence). CDR3 coding DNA: TGTGCCAGCAGCCAAAGACCACTAGCCGGGAAATACAATGAGCAGTTCTTC. Its translation is CASSQRPLAGKYNEQFF.

The J gene is TRBJ1-6, the V gene TRBV9, with a tentative D call TRBD1 (5 bases). Looked up from germline, CDR1 is SGDLS and CDR2 is YYNGEE. The CDR3 totals 13 residues. Trimming removed 4 bases at V and 15 bases at J, with 17 bases between. The chain's CDR3 is CASSSGRRNILHF. The CDR3 nucleotides are TGTGCCAGCAGCTCGGGGCGACGGAATATCCTCCACTTT.

This rearrangement joins TRBV12-3 or TRBV12-4 to TRBJ2-2; the D is unclear. V lost 1 base and J 9 bases, leaving 6 bases between the germline ends. The CDR3 runs 12 residues. The CDR3 reads CASSLEFRELFF. The CDR3 nucleotides read TGTGCCAGCAGTTTAGAGTTTAGGGAGCTGTTTTTT.

The J gene is TRBJ2-1, the V gene TRBV11-2; 14 bases align to TRBD2. Germline CDR1 is SGHAT and CDR2 is FQNNGV. V trimming: 5 bases; J trimming: 4 bases; junction bases outside the gene matches: 4. The CDR3 extends over 16 amino acids. The CDR3 coding sequence is TGTGCCAGCAGCCCAAGACTAGCGGGAGGGTACAATGAGCAGTTCTTC. It encodes CASSPRLAGGYNEQFF.

The chain carries TRBV28 and TRBJ2-6; no reliable D call. Between the trimmed V and J ends, which lost 6 bases and 2 bases, there was a span of 11 bases. There are 15 residues in the CDR3. Germline V lookup: CDR1 MDHEN, CDR2 SYDVKM. CDR3 sequence reads: CASSLHSAGANVLTF. Here the CDR3 DNA reads TGTGCCAGCAGCCTTCACAGTGCTGGGGCCAACGTCCTGACTTTC.

V is TRBV9 and J is TRBJ2-7, with 12 bases aligning to TRBD2. The CDR3 totals 15 residues. Per the germline V gene, CDR1 is SGDLS and CDR2 is YYNGEE. V trimming: 4 bases; J trimming: 7 bases; junction bases outside the gene matches: 9. The CDR3 spells CASSSRLAGVEEQYF. CDR3 nucleotides: TGTGCCAGCAGCTCCCGACTAGCGGGAGTGGAAGAGCAGTACTTC. The whole variable domain, remainder taken from reference TRBV9 and TRBJ2-7, is DSGVTQTPKHLITATGQRVTLRCSPRSGDLSVYWYQQSLDQGLQFLIQYYNGEERAKGNILERFSAQQFPDLHSELNLSSLELGDSALYFCASSSRLAGVEEQYFGPGTRLTVT.

This chain uses TRBV7-2 with TRBJ1-2; 9 bases fit TRBD1. The CDR3 totals 14 residues. Germline V gives CDR1 SGHTA, CDR2 FQGNSA. The junction had 7 bases not matched to a gene; V was cut back by 4 bases and J by 7 bases. The chain's CDR3 is CASSYTGGEGGYTF. The CDR3 DNA follows: TGTGCCAGCAGCTATACAGGGGGCGAGGGTGGCTACACCTTC.

The V gene is TRBV4-3, the J gene TRBJ2-7, with D perhaps TRBD2 (6 bases). Deletions cut 0 bases from V and 2 bases from J, with 23 bases between. Germline CDR1 and CDR2: LGHNA and YSLEER. The CDR3 sequence is 19 residues long. CDR3 sequence (DNA): TGCGCCAGCAGCCAAGACGTAGTGGGTGGGGCGGGAAAAACCTACGAGCAGTACTTC. This translates into CASSQDVVGGAGKTYEQYF.

The gene calls are TRBV7-8 and TRBJ2-5, with a tentative D call TRBD2 (6 bases). Per germline, CDR1 SGHVS and CDR2 FQNEAQ. The CDR3 contains 15 residues. Between the trimmed V and J ends, which lost 0 bases and 4 bases, there was a span of 12 bases. The CDR3 sequence: CASSLALEGSETQYF. CDR3 bases: TGTGCCAGCAGCTTAGCGTTGGAGGGTTCAGAGACCCAGTACTTC.

The V gene is TRBV12-5, the J gene TRBJ2-7, with 9 bases fitting TRBD1. Germline V CDR1 and CDR2: LGHNT, FRNRAP. After removal of 3 bases from V and 4 bases from J, the junction contained 7 bases not matched to a gene. The CDR3 extends over 15 amino acids. Here the CDR3 DNA reads TGTGCTAGTGGTTTCTACACAGGGGGCCCTTACGAGCAGTACTTC. This translates into CASGFYTGGPYEQYF. Supplemented by reference TRBV12-5 and TRBJ2-7, the full variable domain reads DARVTQTPRHKVTEMGQEVTMRCQPILGHNTVFWYRQTMMQGLELLAYFRNRAPLDDSGMPKDRFSAEMPDATLATLKIQPSEPRDSAVYFCASGFYTGGPYEQYFGPGTRLTVT.

V gene TRBV5-6 combines with J gene TRBJ2-4; perhaps TRBD1 as D (6 bases). The CDR3 consists of 16 residues. The germline V gene encodes CDR1 SGHDT and CDR2 YYEEEE. Trimming stripped 5 bases from V and 0 bases from J, with 15 bases between. CDR3 region: CASSPRGQLAKNIQYF. CDR3 DNA sequence: TGTGCCAGCAGTCCCCGCGGACAGCTAGCCAAAAACATTCAGTACTTC.

J is TRBJ2-5 and V is TRBV5-1; 13 positions agree with TRBD2. The CDR3 is 17 residues long. From germline, CDR1 is SGHRS and CDR2 YFSETQ. Trimming took 4 bases from V and 3 from J; bases not matched to a gene: 9. CDR3 sequence (DNA): TGCGCCAGCAGCACCTTCGTCGGGACTAGCGGGAAAGAGACCCAGTACTTC. Residues: CASSTFVGTSGKETQYF.

The chain is built from TRBV5-1 and TRBJ1-1; D perhaps matches TRBD1 (6 bases). V lost 7 bases, J lost 2 bases, and 15 bases lay in between. The CDR3 covers 14 residues. CDR1 SGHRS and CDR2 YFSETQ come from the germline V gene. For the CDR3, the DNA is TGCGCCAGCCAGCCCGGGACAAAAAACACTGAAGCTTTCTTT. This encodes CASQPGTKNTEAFF.

This chain links TRBV28 with TRBJ1-3; 10 positions agree with TRBD1. CDR3 length: 15 residues. V dropped 6 bases and J dropped 1; count of bases not matched to a gene: 3. Germline assignment: CDR1 MDHEN and CDR2 SYDVKM. The DNA for the CDR3 is TGTGCCAGCAGGCGACAGGGGGCTTCTGGAAACACCATATATTTT. Encoded protein: CASRRQGASGNTIYF.

The gene calls are TRBV18 and TRBJ2-1; D is uncertain. This CDR3 has 14 amino acids. V lost 6 bases and J lost 8, with 17 bases in between. Germline values: CDR1 KGHSH, CDR2 LQKENI. CDR3 sequence reads: CASSRLGLGDEQFF. Written as DNA, the CDR3 is TGTGCCAGCTCCAGGCTAGGCCTCGGCGATGAGCAGTTCTTC.

The chain links TRBV30 to TRBJ1-5; D perhaps matches TRBD1 (5 bases). This CDR3 comprises 15 residues. Germline CDR1 is GTSNPN and CDR2 is SVGIG (reference sequence). Trimming removed 0 bases from V and 7 bases from J, with 16 bases in between. The DNA for the CDR3 is TGTGCCTGGAGTGTCACCCAGGGAGGGAGCCAGCCCCAGCATTTT. This sequence encodes CAWSVTQGGSQPQHF.

V is TRBV9 and J is TRBJ2-3; no clear D. Trimming shortened V by 1 base and J by 6 bases, and 15 bases separated the two germline ends. The germline V gene has CDR1 SGDLS and CDR2 YYNGEE. The CDR3 contains 15 residues. The CDR3 spells CASSVLDSPTDTQYF. CDR3 coding DNA: TGTGCCAGCAGCGTATTAGACTCTCCTACGGATACGCAGTATTTT.